Listed below are T cell receptor beta chains from one sample, sequenced in a study of T cells after yellow fever vaccination. One entry per CDR3 protein, called by TCRdb with MiXCR from the 5' RACE reads. There are 550,000 or so distinct CDR3 sequences in the sample; under 25% occur only once, and roughly an eighth lies in the top ten. Here the sequenced sample was PBMCs, taken 15 days after the yellow fever booster vaccination. All receptors derive from a man aged 25-45 years who received the YFV17D yellow fever vaccine. CDR3s include the opening cysteine and the closing phenylalanine or tryptophan. D genes are given only for firm matches. The size entry is marked missing in some rows and otherwise reads once, few, many or a size class.

size: NA
J: TRBJ2-1
V: TRBV27
D: TRBD2
DNA: TGTGCCAGCACTGTCAGCGGGAGTGGCCCCTACAATGAGCAGTTCTTC
CDR3: CASTVSGSGPYNEQFF

size: few
J: TRBJ1-5
V: TRBV20-1
D: TRBD1
DNA: TGCAGTGCTCCAAACAGGGGGCTGAATCAGCCCCAGCATTTT
CDR3: CSAPNRGLNQPQHF

size: NA
J: TRBJ2-7
V: TRBV6-5
D: NA
DNA: TGTGCCAGCAGTTACTCGAAGCTTGAGGGGGGAACCGAGCAGTACTTC
CDR3: CASSYSKLEGGTEQYF

size: NA
J: TRBJ2-5
V: TRBV7-8
D: NA
DNA: TGTGCCAGCAGCTTAGCGTTGAGGGGGGTAGAGACCCAGTACTTC
CDR3: CASSLALRGVETQYF

size: NA
J: TRBJ2-3
V: TRBV20-1
D: NA
DNA: TGCAGTGCTAGTTCTATGGGAAGCACAGATACGCAGTATTTT
CDR3: CSASSMGSTDTQYF

size: NA
J: TRBJ2-3
V: TRBV21-1
D: NA
DNA: TGTGCCAGCAAGGGGATAGCGGGTCCCACAGATACGCAGTATTTT
CDR3: CASKGIAGPTDTQYF

size: NA
J: TRBJ2-3
V: TRBV7-6
D: NA
DNA: TGTGCCAGCAGCCTGGGACACTTCACAGATACGCAGTATTTT
CDR3: CASSLGHFTDTQYF

size: NA
J: TRBJ2-5
V: TRBV6-5
D: TRBD1
DNA: TGTGCCAGCAGTTACCCGTTCGCCGGTGAAGACAGGGGGCTAAAGACCCAGTACTTC
CDR3: CASSYPFAGEDRGLKTQYF

size: NA
J: TRBJ2-4
V: TRBV12-3/TRBV12-4
D: NA
DNA: TGTGCCAGCAGTTTAGCGTGGGGGTCGGTAGGCTCACTAGCCAAAAACATTCAGTACTTC
CDR3: CASSLAWGSVGSLAKNIQYF

size: NA
J: TRBJ2-5
V: TRBV19
D: NA
DNA: TGTGCCAGTAGCCGCCGGGGGAGTCGAGGAGAGACCCAGTACTTC
CDR3: CASSRRGSRGETQYF

size: many
J: TRBJ2-7
V: TRBV15
D: TRBD1
DNA: TGTGCCACCAGCAGTAAGGACAGGGACTACGAGCAGTACTTC
CDR3: CATSSKDRDYEQYF